Listed below are T cell receptor beta chains from one sample, sequenced in a study of cytomegalovirus exposure and HLA in healthy donors. Assay used: immunoSEQ multiplex PCR; TCRdb lists only in-frame clones, some missing. The data show 120,000 or so clones, over 70% seen once. Sequencing used PBMCs. These receptors all stem from a woman in her thirties or forties in good health and CMV-seronegative. Each CDR3 is given with its conserved first and last residue. The D gene is left open where the match is weak. Rows may omit the clone size; those that give it use once, few, many or a size class.

clone size,J gene,D gene,V gene,CDR3 protein,CDR3 DNA
-,TRBJ1-4,-,TRBV5-1,CASRRGDNEKLFF,TGCGCCAGCAGGCGGGGGGATAATGAAAAACTGTTTTTT
-,TRBJ2-3,TRBD2,TRBV6-4,CASSDSTAGGADTQYF,TGTGCCAGCAGTGACTCCACAGCGGGAGGAGCAGATACGCAGTATTTT
-,TRBJ2-1,TRBD2,TRBV7-7,CASSPGTSVYNEQFF,TGTGCCAGCAGCCCCGGGACTAGCGTCTACAATGAGCAGTTCTTC
-,TRBJ2-1,TRBD2,TRBV28,CASTLAGGPNEQFF,TGTGCCAGCACATTAGCGGGAGGGCCCAATGAGCAGTTCTTC
few,TRBJ2-1,-,TRBV7-8,CASSLARQDSEQFF,TGTGCCAGCAGCTTAGCCCGGCAGGACAGCGAGCAGTTCTTC
once,TRBJ2-7,TRBD1,TRBV5-1,CASSVKGASYEQYF,TGCGCCAGCAGCGTGAAGGGGGCCTCCTACGAGCAGTACTTC
medium-sized,TRBJ2-7,TRBD1,TRBV9,CASSPTGSSYEQYF,TGTGCCAGCAGCCCGACAGGGAGCTCCTACGAGCAGTACTTC
-,TRBJ2-7,-,TRBV4-2,CASSQGTGTYEQYF,TGTGCCAGCAGCCAAGGGACTGGGACCTACGAGCAGTACTTC
few,TRBJ1-2,-,TRBV6-5,CASSSGLGREYGYTF,TGTGCCAGCAGTTCCGGCTTGGGCAGGGAATATGGCTACACCTTC
few,TRBJ2-1,-,TRBV11-2,CASSLVGWRLNAYNEQFF,TGTGCCAGCAGCTTAGTTGGCTGGAGGTTAAACGCCTACAATGAGCAGTTCTTC
few,TRBJ1-1,-,TRBV11-2,CASSLALVGAAEAFF,TGTGCCAGCAGCTTAGCTCTGGTGGGAGCGGCTGAAGCTTTCTTT
-,TRBJ1-5,-,TRBV7-8,CASSPGGGNQPQHF,TGTGCCAGCAGCCCCGGGGGTGGCAATCAGCCCCAGCATTTT
-,TRBJ2-3,-,TRBV4-3,CASSQDAGAGDTQYF,TGCGCCAGCAGCCAAGACGCGGGGGCGGGAGATACGCAGTATTTT
-,TRBJ2-7,TRBD1,TRBV28,CASRAGGFYEQYF,TGTGCCAGCAGAGCAGGGGGATTCTACGAGCAGTACTTC
-,TRBJ2-2,TRBD2,TRBV9,CASSTPSGGATGELFF,TGTGCCAGCAGCACCCCTAGCGGGGGGGCTACCGGGGAGCTGTTTTTT
-,TRBJ1-5,-,TRBV19,CATMAGYSNQPQHF,TGTGCCACGATGGCGGGATATAGCAATCAGCCCCAGCATTTT
-,TRBJ2-3,TRBD2,TRBV5-1,CASSPGLAGPDTQYF,TGCGCCAGCAGCCCAGGACTAGCGGGGCCGGATACGCAGTATTTT
-,TRBJ2-7,-,TRBV19,CASSISRAPSYEQYF,TGTGCCAGTAGTATATCCAGGGCCCCTTCCTACGAGCAGTACTTC
-,TRBJ2-5,-,TRBV27,CASSARDIRTQYF,TGTGCCAGCAGTGCACGGGACATCCGGACCCAGTACTTC
-,TRBJ2-2,-,TRBV11-2,CASSKGQSLSPGELFF,TGTGCCAGCAGCAAAGGACAGTCTCTCTCCCCCGGGGAGCTGTTTTTT
few,TRBJ2-5,TRBD2,TRBV19,CASSASGASQETQYF,TGTGCCAGTAGTGCTAGCGGAGCGAGCCAAGAGACCCAGTACTTC
few,TRBJ2-7,TRBD2,TRBV5-1,CASSGLARGEQYF,TGCGCCAGCAGTGGTTTAGCGCGGGGGGAGCAGTACTTC
-,TRBJ2-5,TRBD1,TRBV10-3,CAISESKGQGSQETQYF,TGTGCCATCAGTGAGTCGAAGGGACAGGGGTCCCAAGAGACCCAGTACTTC
-,TRBJ2-1,-,TRBV5-1,CASSLADRRNEQFF,TGCGCCAGCAGCTTGGCCGACAGGCGCAATGAGCAGTTCTTC
-,TRBJ2-7,-,TRBV5-1,CASSAAGGMYEQYF,TGCGCCAGCAGCGCCGCTGGGGGCATGTACGAGCAGTACTTC
few,TRBJ2-1,-,TRBV6-1,CASSVSGGPYNEQFF,TGTGCCAGCAGTGTTTCGGGGGGCCCCTACAATGAGCAGTTCTTC
-,TRBJ1-5,-,TRBV4-2,CASSQAQEYQPQHF,TGTGCCAGCAGCCAAGCACAGGAATATCAGCCCCAGCATTTT
once,TRBJ2-1,TRBD1,TRBV5-1,CASSLRGTGVDNEQFF,TGCGCCAGCAGCTTGCGAGGGACAGGGGTGGACAATGAGCAGTTCTTC
-,TRBJ2-7,-,TRBV15,CATGNRTYEQYF,TGTGCCACCGGAAACAGGACCTACGAGCAGTACTTC
few,TRBJ2-2,TRBD1,TRBV4-3,CASSPRQGIGELFF,TGCGCCAGCAGCCCCAGACAGGGGATCGGGGAGCTGTTTTTT
-,TRBJ1-5,-,TRBV6-1,CASSLEPTGVQPQHF,TGTGCCAGCAGTTTGGAGCCCACAGGCGTTCAGCCCCAGCATTTT
medium-sized,TRBJ1-5,-,TRBV6-4,CASRRARNQPQHF,TGTGCCAGCAGGAGGGCCCGCAATCAGCCCCAGCATTTT
few,TRBJ2-1,-,TRBV19,CASSIGGSAYNEQFF,TGTGCCAGTAGTATTGGAGGGAGTGCCTACAATGAGCAGTTCTTC
-,TRBJ2-6,-,TRBV11-1,CASSPRSGANVLTF,TGTGCCAGCAGCCCCCGCTCTGGGGCCAACGTCCTGACTTTC
few,TRBJ2-1,TRBD1,TRBV5-1,CASSEGQGMVNEQFF,TGCGCCAGCAGCGAGGGACAGGGGATGGTCAATGAGCAGTTCTTC
-,TRBJ1-1,-,TRBV27,CASSFFRGPEAFF,TGTGCCAGCAGTTTCTTCCGTGGGCCTGAAGCTTTCTTT